These 18 T cell receptor beta chains share one sample of origin, sequenced in a study of CD8 T cells in ankylosing spondylitis. TCRdb passed the 5' RACE reads through MiXCR, listing each CDR3 protein once. The sample records about 300,000 distinct CDR3 sequences, around 21% being singletons. Sequencing used blood, either unsorted or a sorted T cell fraction (not recorded which). The receptor set was obtained from a female donor with ankylosing spondylitis or in good health (not recorded which).

The V call is TRBV2, the J call TRBJ2-1; the D is unclear. The germline V and J ends were trimmed by 3 bases and 4 bases, with 13 bases remaining between them. Germline lookup yields CDR1 SNHLY and CDR2 FYNNEI. The CDR3 totals 15 residues. The CDR3 nucleotides read TGTGCCAGCAGTGAGGTTGGCGTCACATACAATGAGCAGTTCTTC. Translated, it gives CASSEVGVTYNEQFF.

This clonotype was picked up many times. V is TRBV29-1 and J is TRBJ1-5; TRBD1 matches at 11 bases. The CDR3 has 14 amino acids. Trimming removed 0 bases from V and 6 bases from J; junction bases left unmatched: 1. Germline V gene lookup returns CDR1 SQVTM and CDR2 ANQGSEA. The CDR3 region is CSVEDGTGGQPQHF. CDR3 in DNA: TGCAGCGTTGAAGACGGGACAGGGGGTCAGCCCCAGCATTTT.

This clonotype was found a few times. The J gene is TRBJ2-5, the V gene TRBV7-2, with no clear D. The germline V gene encodes CDR1 SGHTA and CDR2 FQGNSA. The CDR3 sequence is 13 residues long. V was clipped by 2 bases and J by 4 bases, with 8 bases between them. The DNA for the CDR3 is TGTGCCAGCAGCTTAAGACGAACAGAGACCCAGTACTTC. This sequence encodes CASSLRRTETQYF.

The genes are TRBV11-2 and TRBJ2-3, with D possibly being TRBD1 (6 bases). CDR1 and CDR2 (germline): SGHAT, FQNNGV. This CDR3 is 17 amino acids long. With 1 base removed from V and 0 bases from J, the gap between germline ends came to 14 bases. In nucleotides, the CDR3 is TGTGCCAGCAGCTTAGGTGTATTGACAGGAAGCACAGATACGCAGTATTTT. Amino acid sequence: CASSLGVLTGSTDTQYF.

Only a few counts were recorded for this clonotype. V usage is TRBV6-1 and J usage is TRBJ1-3, with no clear D. CDR1 and CDR2 (germline): MNHNS, SASEGT. V was clipped by 10 bases and J by 4 bases, with 17 bases between them. The CDR3 sequence is 14 residues long. CDR3 in amino acids: CATQTMKLGNTIYF. The CDR3 DNA reads TGTGCCACCCAGACCATGAAGCTGGGAAACACCATATATTTT.

This clonotype has more than one count but fewer than ten. The chain combines TRBV29-1 with TRBJ1-6, with no clear D. The V gene's germline CDR1 is SQVTM and CDR2 ANQGSEA. V gave up 5 bases and J gave up 7 bases, with 12 bases separating them. The CDR3 spans 13 residues. As DNA, the CDR3 is TGCAGCGTTTCCCCCGGAGGGAATTCACCCCTCCACTTT. This gives the protein CSVSPGGNSPLHF. The full variable domain, with the rest looked up from reference TRBV29-1 and TRBJ1-6, is SAVISQKPSRDICQRGTSLTIQCQVDSQVTMMFWYRQQPGQSLTLIATANQGSEATYESGFVIDKFPISRPNLTFSTLTVSNMSPEDSSIYLCSVSPGGNSPLHFGNGTRLTVT.

This clonotype has only a few counts. The chain couples TRBV5-1 to TRBJ2-1; 7 positions match TRBD2. The CDR3 sequence is 16 residues long. Germline CDR1 SGHRS, CDR2 YFSETQ. The J segment lost 3 bases and the V segment lost 0 bases, leaving 6 bases of the junction unmatched. The DNA for the CDR3 is TGCGCCAGCAGCTTGGCGTCTAGCGGACTCTACAATGAGCAGTTCTTC. This translates into CASSLASSGLYNEQFF.

This clonotype showed up many times. The chain joins TRBV20-1 to TRBJ2-1; D remains unclear. V lost 5 bases, J lost 8 bases, and 10 bases lay in between. The CDR3 loop spans 11 amino acids. CDR1 is DFQATT and CDR2 is SNEGSKA in the germline V gene (reference sequence). CDR3 region: CSAAREHEQFF. The DNA of the CDR3 is TGCAGTGCTGCCCGCGAGCATGAGCAGTTCTTC.

CDR3 in DNA: TGCGCCAGCAGTTGGGACATCAATGAGCAGTTCTTC. Translated, it gives CASSWDINEQFF. The V gene is TRBV5-1, the J gene TRBJ2-1, with D tentatively TRBD1 (6 bases). This CDR3 has 12 residues. V lost 5 bases to trimming and J lost 6 bases, with 9 bases between them. The germline V gene has CDR1 SGHRS and CDR2 YFSETQ. Full variable domain (remainder filled in from reference TRBV5-1 and TRBJ2-1): KAGVTQTPRYLIKTRGQQVTLSCSPISGHRSVSWYQQTPGQGLQFLFEYFSETQRNKGNFPGRFSGRQFSNSRSEMNVSTLELGDSALYLCASSWDINEQFFGPGTRLTVL.

This clonotype has a handful of counts. The chain employs TRBV6-2 or TRBV6-3 and TRBJ2-7, with 11 nucleotides matching TRBD1. The CDR3 runs to 15 residues. The V and J ends lost 3 bases and 5 bases, in that order; junction bases with no gene match: 6. CDR1 is MNHEY, CDR2 SVGEGT, per germline. CDR3 nucleotides: TGTGCCAGCAGTTATGGAGGACAGGGGGCCAACGAGCAGTACTTC. It specifies CASSYGGQGANEQYF.

This clonotype came up many times. This chain links TRBV12-3 or TRBV12-4 with TRBJ2-7, with D perhaps TRBD2 (6 bases). CDR3 length: 15 residues. The ends were cut back, 6 bases at V and 5 bases at J, with 20 bases in the middle. CDR3 DNA: TGTGCCAGCAGGACCCGTAACGGGAGACAGAACGAGCAGTACTTC. It is translated as CASRTRNGRQNEQYF.

This clonotype was counted between two and nine times. V gene TRBV20-1 combines with J gene TRBJ2-7, with a possible D match to TRBD2 (5 bases). Germline CDR1 DFQATT, CDR2 SNEGSKA (reference sequence). The CDR3 contains 11 residues. The V end lost 6 bases, the J end lost 7 bases, and 13 bases lay between the germline ends. Written as DNA, the CDR3 is TGCAGTGCGACCGATTCGGGAGAGCAGTACTTC. Protein sequence: CSATDSGEQYF.

This clonotype was found many times. This chain uses TRBV24-1 with TRBJ2-7; 9 nucleotides agree with TRBD1. The V segment lost 2 bases and the J segment 5 bases; nucleotides outside the gene matches: 6. The CDR3 is 15 amino acids. The V gene's germline CDR1 is KGHDR and CDR2 SFDVKD. This chain's CDR3 is CATSDSPDRGNEQYF. The CDR3 nucleotides read TGTGCCACCAGTGATTCCCCGGACAGGGGAAACGAGCAGTACTTC.

This clonotype was observed many times. The chain couples TRBV12-3 or TRBV12-4 to TRBJ2-1; D is perhaps TRBD2 (6 bases). Between the trimmed V and J ends, which lost 1 base and 8 bases, there was a span of 6 bases. The CDR3 sequence is 12 residues long. The CDR3 nucleotides are TGTGCCAGCAGTTTAGGGGGGGATGAGCAGTTCTTC. It encodes CASSLGGDEQFF.

The sample holds a few counts of this clonotype. J is TRBJ1-2 and V is TRBV4-2; 9 bases fit TRBD1. This CDR3 region has 14 residues. Germline V lookup: CDR1 LGHNA, CDR2 YNFKEQ. Trimming at V came to 1 base and at J to 8 bases, leaving 5 bases not matched to a gene. CDR3 bases: TGTGCCAGCAGCCAAGGAGGGACAGGGCGAGGCTACACCTTC. The encoded protein is CASSQGGTGRGYTF.

This chain connects TRBV18 to TRBJ2-3; 11 bases align to TRBD2. This CDR3 has 15 residues. The V and J ends lost 6 bases and 2 bases, in that order; junction bases with no gene match: 4. Germline loops: CDR1 KGHSH, CDR2 LQKENI. This CDR3 reads CASSPSGRYTDTQYF. The CDR3 nucleotides are TGTGCCAGCTCCCCTAGCGGGAGGTACACAGATACGCAGTATTTT.

On this clonotype: Here the CDR3 omits its conserved ending phenylalanine or tryptophan, so a read error is the likely source. The chain has TRBV20-1 and TRBJ1-2; TRBD1 is a possible D gene (6 bases). Trimming cost V 0 bases and J 2 bases, with 13 bases left between them. CDR3 length equals 15 residues. Germline V gene data show CDR1 as DFQATT and CDR2 as SNEGSKA (reference sequence). The CDR3 region is CSARDDGQGNYGYTY. Written as DNA, the CDR3 is TGCAGTGCTAGAGATGACGGGCAGGGGAACTATGGCTACACCTAC.

This clonotype was observed a handful of times. The chain employs TRBV20-1 and TRBJ1-1, with D possibly matching TRBD1 (5 bases). The V end was cut by 6 bases, the J end by 8 bases, with 19 bases between. CDR1 is DFQATT, CDR2 SNEGSKA, per germline (reference sequence). The CDR3 sequence is 13 residues long. CDR3 nucleotides: TGCAGTGCGCTTTTCAGGGCCGGAGGGGAAGCTTTCTTT. Translated, it gives CSALFRAGGEAFF.